This TCR beta chain comes out of a study of blood T cell repertoires in COVID-19. Germline values: CDR1 MDHEN, CDR2 SYDVKM. V trimming: 5 bases; J trimming: 1 base; junction bases outside the gene matches: 6. The CDR3 contains 15 residues. Under the authors' procedure: Reference gene primer amplification gave nucleated cell count estimates. Clones were read by immunoSEQ multiplex PCR, and TCRdb kept only the in-frame ones, dropping some. V and J calls and clone size come straight from that table; D and trimming were deduced from the DNA. The sample has 250,000 or so clones, nearly 90% seen once; the top ten hold under 14%.

The gene calls are TRBV28 and TRBJ2-7, with 9 bases matching TRBD2. Source material: PBMCs or T cells enriched from blood (not recorded which). The TCR comes from a man aged 30-40 years who had recovered from COVID-19. The DNA for the CDR3 is TGTGCCAGCAGTCCCCCGACTAGCGGATCCTACGAGCAGTACTTC. As protein: CASSPPTSGSYEQYF.